These 3 T cell receptor beta chains share one sample of origin, sequenced in a study of T cell responses to AZD1222 COVID-19 vaccine. The table came from immunoSEQ multiplex PCR; TCRdb's copy has only in-frame clones and leaves some out. The data show about 99,000 clones, roughly 87% seen once. Here the sequenced sample was peripheral blood, taken on day 0 of AZD1222 vaccination. These receptors were obtained from an adult in good health.

The rearrangement links TRBV5-1 to TRBJ1-3, with 8 bases that match TRBD1. Germline V lookup: CDR1 SGHRS, CDR2 YFSETQ. This CDR3 region has 18 residues. V was pared by 1 base and J by 0 bases, with 9 bases of the junction left unmatched. This chain's CDR3 is CASSLTTGTGISGNTIYF. The CDR3 coding sequence is TGCGCCAGCAGCTTGACTACAGGGACAGGCATCTCTGGAAACACCATATATTTT.

The chain is built from TRBV9 and TRBJ1-6, with D uncertain. V lost 0 bases, J lost 7 bases, and 11 bases lay in between. Germline values: CDR1 SGDLS, CDR2 YYNGEE. The CDR3 runs 15 residues. CDR3 in amino acids: CASSVETVANSPLHF. CDR3 DNA: TGTGCCAGCAGCGTAGAAACCGTGGCAAATTCACCCCTCCACTTT.

The chain combines TRBV3-1 (or the pseudogene TRBV3-2) with TRBJ1-4; maybe TRBD1 (6 bases). Germline V gene lookup returns CDR1 LGHDT and CDR2 YNNKEL (reference sequence). V was cut by 4 bases and J by 8 bases, with 14 bases left in between. CDR3 length: 14 residues. CDR3 region: CASSLDIGGEKLFF. The CDR3 DNA reads as TGTGCCAGCAGCCTCGATATCGGGGGCGAAAAACTGTTTTTT.